This T cell receptor (beta chain) was captured by sequencing in a study of control samples from healthy donors and cancer patients (dated by TCRdb to 2019 to 2021). Preparation of the library involved the immunoSEQ multiplex PCR assay. TCRdb took this table from immuneACCESS and kept in-frame rearrangements with V and J called. Such tables lack part of the clones; where checked against another copy, unresolved V genes explain under half of the gap, and the rest is unexplained. For this sample the table gives approximately 150,000 clones, of which 94% were detected only once. 14% of the sample is in the top ten clones. As to this clone: The antigen it binds to is not known. Base qualities are not at hand, and no much larger clone is one base apart.

CDR1 LNHDA and CDR2 SQIVND are derived from the germline V gene (reference sequence). The germline ends are 21 bases apart after V is trimmed by 6 bases and J by 4 bases. Including the terminal cysteine and phenylalanine, the CDR3 comprises 17 residues. CDR3 DNA only is kept here, 51 bases in frame from base 1. The source is a man between 60 and 75 years old with colorectal cancer. This sequence uses TRBV19 and TRBJ1-4; the D gene is not confidently resolved. The sequenced sample was PBMCs. The CDR3 in this case is CASSPRPPRQVNEKLFF. The DNA reads as follows: TGTGCCAGTAGCCCCCGGCCCCCCCGGCAAGTTAATGAAAAACTGTTTTTT.